Detailed here is one T cell receptor (beta chain). What it binds is unknown. This CDR3 has 15 amino acids. Germline V gives CDR1 GTSNPN, CDR2 SVGIG (reference sequence). The V gene lost 2 bases and the J gene lost 0 bases, with 14 bases spanning the gap. Profiling relied on immunoSEQ multiplex PCR, and the TCRdb table lists in-frame clones only, not all of them. The data hold around 9,500 clones, with approximately 88% observed a single time. This entry is derived from a study of graft-versus-host responses after intestinal transplantation. Study-wide results and limits: When patients had graft-donor T cell macrochimerism, their allografts held high graft-versus-host to host-versus-graft clonal ratios.

The chain has TRBV30 and TRBJ2-7, with D perhaps matching TRBD1 or TRBD2 (5 bases each). This receptor was taken from a human patient who received an intestinal transplant, so some T cells may come from the graft donor. Source: PBMCs, taken just under 250 days after intestinal transplant. CDR3 amino acids: CAWSFPGTASYEQYF. The CDR3, as DNA: TGTGCCTGGAGTTTCCCCGGGACGGCCTCCTACGAGCAGTACTTC.